This T cell receptor beta chain appears in the sequencing data of a study of CD8+ T cells in alopecia areata. Points from the study as a whole: Clonality was higher in lesional than normal scalp, especially in alopecia totalis/universalis.

A few counts support this clone. What it binds is not known. The V gene's germline CDR1 is DFQATT and CDR2 SNEGSKA (reference sequence). The V gene lost 4 bases and the J gene lost 3 bases, with 7 bases spanning the gap. The length of the CDR3 is 11 residues. RNA extraction was followed by reverse transcription into cDNA, which acted as the sequencing template. Method: immunoSEQ multiplex PCR; TCRdb's copy keeps in-frame clones and lacks some. There are about 110,000 clones in the sample; about 60% occur only once, and roughly a quarter lies in the top ten. This TCR came from a human donor with alopecia areata. V usage is TRBV20-1 and J usage is TRBJ2-7; D perhaps matches TRBD2 (5 bases). Material for sequencing was NKG2D-low CD8+ T cells sorted from blood. The CDR3 coding sequence is TGCAGTGCTACCCGGGACTACGAGCAGTACTTC. It translates to CSATRDYEQYF.